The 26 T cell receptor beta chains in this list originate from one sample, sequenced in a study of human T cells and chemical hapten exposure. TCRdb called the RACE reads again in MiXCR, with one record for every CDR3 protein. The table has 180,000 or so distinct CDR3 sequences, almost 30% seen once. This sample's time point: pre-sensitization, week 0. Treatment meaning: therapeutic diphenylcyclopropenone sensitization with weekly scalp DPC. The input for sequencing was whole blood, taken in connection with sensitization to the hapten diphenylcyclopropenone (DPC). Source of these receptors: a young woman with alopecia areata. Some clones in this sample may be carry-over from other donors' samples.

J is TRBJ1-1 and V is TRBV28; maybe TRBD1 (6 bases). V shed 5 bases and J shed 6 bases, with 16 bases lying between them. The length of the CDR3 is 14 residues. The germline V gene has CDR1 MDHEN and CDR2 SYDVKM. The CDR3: CASSGVRGAAEAFF. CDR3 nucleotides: TGTGCCAGCAGTGGCGTGCGGGGGGCGGCTGAAGCTTTCTTT.

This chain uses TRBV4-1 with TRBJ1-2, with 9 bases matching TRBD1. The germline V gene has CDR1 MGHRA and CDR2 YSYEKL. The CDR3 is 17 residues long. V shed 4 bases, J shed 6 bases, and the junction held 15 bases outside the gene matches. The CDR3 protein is CASSRLGHRGLWDGYTF. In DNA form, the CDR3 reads TGCGCCAGCAGCCGATTGGGCCACAGGGGGCTATGGGATGGCTACACCTTC.

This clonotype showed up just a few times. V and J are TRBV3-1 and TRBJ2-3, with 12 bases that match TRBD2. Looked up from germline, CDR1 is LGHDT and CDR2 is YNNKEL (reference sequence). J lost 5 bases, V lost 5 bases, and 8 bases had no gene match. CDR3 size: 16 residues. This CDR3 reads CASSKRLAGEGDTQYF. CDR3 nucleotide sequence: TGTGCCAGCAGCAAACGACTAGCGGGAGAGGGAGATACGCAGTATTTT.

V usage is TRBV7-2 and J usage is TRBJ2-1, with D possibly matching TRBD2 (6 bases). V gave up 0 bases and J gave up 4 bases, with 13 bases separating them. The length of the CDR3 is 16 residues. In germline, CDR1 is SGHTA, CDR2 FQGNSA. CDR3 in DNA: TGTGCCAGCAGCTTAGCGGTGTCGGGGGTATACAATGAGCAGTTCTTC. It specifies CASSLAVSGVYNEQFF.

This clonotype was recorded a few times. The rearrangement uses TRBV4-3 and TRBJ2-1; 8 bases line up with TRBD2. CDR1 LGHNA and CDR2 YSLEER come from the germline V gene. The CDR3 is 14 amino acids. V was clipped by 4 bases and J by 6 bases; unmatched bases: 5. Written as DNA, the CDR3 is TGCGCCAGCAGCCTTGCGGGAGGACTCAATGAGCAGTTCTTC. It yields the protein CASSLAGGLNEQFF.

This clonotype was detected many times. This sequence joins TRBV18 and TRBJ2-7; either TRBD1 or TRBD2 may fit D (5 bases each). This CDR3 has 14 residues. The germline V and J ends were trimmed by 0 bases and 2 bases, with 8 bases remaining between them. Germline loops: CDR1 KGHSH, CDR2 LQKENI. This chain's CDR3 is CASSPPGDPYEQYF. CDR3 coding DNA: TGTGCCAGCTCACCACCGGGGGACCCCTACGAGCAGTACTTC.

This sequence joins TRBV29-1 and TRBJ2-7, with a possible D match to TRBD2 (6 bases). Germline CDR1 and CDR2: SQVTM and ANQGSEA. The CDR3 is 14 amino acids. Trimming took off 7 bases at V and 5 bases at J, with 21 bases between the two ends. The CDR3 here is CSGQTAGTGNEQYF. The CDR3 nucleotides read TGCAGCGGGCAGACCGCGGGGACCGGAAACGAGCAGTACTTC.

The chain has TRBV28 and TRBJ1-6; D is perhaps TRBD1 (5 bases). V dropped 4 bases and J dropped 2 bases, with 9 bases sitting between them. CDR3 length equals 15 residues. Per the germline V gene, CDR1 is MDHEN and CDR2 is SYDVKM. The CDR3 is CASSSRGAYNSPLHF. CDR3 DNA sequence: TGTGCCAGCAGTTCACGGGGGGCCTATAATTCACCCCTCCACTTT.

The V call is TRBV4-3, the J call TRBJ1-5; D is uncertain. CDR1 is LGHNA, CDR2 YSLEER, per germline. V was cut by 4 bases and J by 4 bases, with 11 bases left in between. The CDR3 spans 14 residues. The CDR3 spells CASSPEVWNQPQHF. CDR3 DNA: TGCGCCAGCAGCCCTGAGGTCTGGAATCAGCCCCAGCATTTT.

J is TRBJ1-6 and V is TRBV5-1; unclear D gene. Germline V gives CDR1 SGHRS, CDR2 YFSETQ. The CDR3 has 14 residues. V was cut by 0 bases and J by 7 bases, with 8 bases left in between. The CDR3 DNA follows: TGCGCCAGCAGCTTGGCCCAGGAGAATTCACCCCTCCACTTT. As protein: CASSLAQENSPLHF.

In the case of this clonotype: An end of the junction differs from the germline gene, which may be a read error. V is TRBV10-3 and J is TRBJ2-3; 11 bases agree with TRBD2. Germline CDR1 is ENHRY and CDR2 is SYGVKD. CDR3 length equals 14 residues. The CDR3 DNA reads TGTGCCATCAGTTCAGCGCTAGCGGGAGGTCACGGGGATTTT. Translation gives CAISSALAGGHGDF.

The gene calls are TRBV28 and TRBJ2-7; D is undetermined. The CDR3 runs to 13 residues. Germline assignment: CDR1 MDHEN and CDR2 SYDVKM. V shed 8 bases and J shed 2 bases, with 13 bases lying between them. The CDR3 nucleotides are TGTGCCAGCGGACCCGGGCCTGCCTACGAGCAGTACTTC. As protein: CASGPGPAYEQYF. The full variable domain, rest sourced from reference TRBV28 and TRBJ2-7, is DVKVTQSSRYLVKRTGEKVFLECVQDMDHENMFWYRQDPGLGLRLIYFSYDVKMKEKGDIPEGYSVSREKKERFSLILESASTNQTSMYLCASGPGPAYEQYFGPGTRLTVT.

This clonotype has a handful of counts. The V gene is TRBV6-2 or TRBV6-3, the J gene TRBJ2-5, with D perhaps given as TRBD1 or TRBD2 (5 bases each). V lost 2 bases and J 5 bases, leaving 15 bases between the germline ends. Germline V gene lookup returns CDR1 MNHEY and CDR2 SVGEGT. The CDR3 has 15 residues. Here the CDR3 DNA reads TGTGCCAGCAGTTACACGCCTCGGGGCAGTGAGACCCAGTACTTC. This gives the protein CASSYTPRGSETQYF.

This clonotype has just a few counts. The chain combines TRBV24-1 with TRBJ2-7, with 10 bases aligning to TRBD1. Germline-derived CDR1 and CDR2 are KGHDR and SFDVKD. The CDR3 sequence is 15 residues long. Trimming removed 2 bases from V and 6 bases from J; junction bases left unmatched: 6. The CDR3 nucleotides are TGTGCCACCAGTGATTCGGAGACAGGGGGCCGCGAGCAGTACTTC. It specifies CATSDSETGGREQYF.

The CDR3 DNA sequence: TGTGCCAGCAGTTACAGCTCACCCGGCGGGGAGACCCAGTACTTC. This gives the protein CASSYSSPGGETQYF. This rearrangement joins TRBV6-6 to TRBJ2-5, with a possible D match to TRBD2 (5 bases). Trimming removed 2 bases from V and 5 bases from J, with 15 bases in between. There are 15 residues in the CDR3. Germline assignment: CDR1 MNHNY and CDR2 SVGAGI (reference sequence).

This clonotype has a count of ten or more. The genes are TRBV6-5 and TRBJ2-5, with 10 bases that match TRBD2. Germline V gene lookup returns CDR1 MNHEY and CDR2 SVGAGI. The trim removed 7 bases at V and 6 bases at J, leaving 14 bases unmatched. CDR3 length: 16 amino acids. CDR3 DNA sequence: TGTGCCAGCATCCCGACAGCGGGAGGGCACGGAAAGACCCAGTACTTC. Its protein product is CASIPTAGGHGKTQYF.

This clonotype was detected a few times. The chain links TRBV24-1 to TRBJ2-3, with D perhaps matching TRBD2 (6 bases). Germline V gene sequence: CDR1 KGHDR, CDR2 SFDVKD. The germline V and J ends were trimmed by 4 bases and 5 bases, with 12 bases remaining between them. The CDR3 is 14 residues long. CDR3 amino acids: CATSDPAGIDTQYF. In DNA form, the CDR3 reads TGTGCCACCAGTGACCCGGCGGGAATAGATACGCAGTATTTT.

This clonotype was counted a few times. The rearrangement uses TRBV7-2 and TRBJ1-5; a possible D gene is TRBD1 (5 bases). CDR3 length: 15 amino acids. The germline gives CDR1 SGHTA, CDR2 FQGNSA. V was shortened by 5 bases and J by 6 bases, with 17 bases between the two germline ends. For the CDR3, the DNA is TGTGCCAGCAGCCCCGTAGCAGGGAACAGTCAGCCCCAGCATTTT. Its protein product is CASSPVAGNSQPQHF.

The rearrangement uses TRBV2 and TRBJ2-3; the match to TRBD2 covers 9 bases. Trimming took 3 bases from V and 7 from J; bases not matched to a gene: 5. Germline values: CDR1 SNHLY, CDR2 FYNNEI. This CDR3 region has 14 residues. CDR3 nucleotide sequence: TGTGCCAGCAGTGAGGTGACTAGCGGAAATACGCAGTATTTT. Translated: CASSEVTSGNTQYF.

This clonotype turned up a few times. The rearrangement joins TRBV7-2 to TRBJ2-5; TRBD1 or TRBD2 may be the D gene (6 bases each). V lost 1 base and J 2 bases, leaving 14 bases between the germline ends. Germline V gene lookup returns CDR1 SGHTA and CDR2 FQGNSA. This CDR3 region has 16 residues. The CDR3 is CASSLVGGTPQETQYF. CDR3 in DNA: TGTGCCAGCAGCTTAGTAGGCGGGACACCTCAAGAGACCCAGTACTTC. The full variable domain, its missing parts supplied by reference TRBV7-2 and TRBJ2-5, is GAGVSQSPSNKVTEKGKDVELRCDPISGHTALYWYRQSLGQGLEFLIYFQGNSAPDKSGLPSDRFSAERTGGSVSTLTIQRTQQEDSAVYLCASSLVGGTPQETQYFGPGTRLLVL.

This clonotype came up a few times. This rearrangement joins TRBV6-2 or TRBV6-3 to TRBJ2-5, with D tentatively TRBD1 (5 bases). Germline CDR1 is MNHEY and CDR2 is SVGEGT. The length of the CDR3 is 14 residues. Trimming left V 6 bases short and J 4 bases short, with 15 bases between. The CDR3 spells CASRGAATAETQYF. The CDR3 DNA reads TGTGCCAGCAGAGGGGCGGCGACGGCAGAGACCCAGTACTTC.

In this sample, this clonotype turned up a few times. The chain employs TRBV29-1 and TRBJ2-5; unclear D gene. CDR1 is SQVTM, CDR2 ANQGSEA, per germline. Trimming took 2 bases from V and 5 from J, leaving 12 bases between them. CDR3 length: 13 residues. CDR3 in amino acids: CSVERSLFETQYF. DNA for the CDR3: TGCAGCGTTGAAAGGTCACTATTTGAGACCCAGTACTTC.

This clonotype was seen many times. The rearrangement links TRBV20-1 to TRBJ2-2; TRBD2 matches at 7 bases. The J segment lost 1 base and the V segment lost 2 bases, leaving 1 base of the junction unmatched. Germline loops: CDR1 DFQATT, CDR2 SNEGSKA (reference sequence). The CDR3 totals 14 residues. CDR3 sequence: CSARSGGNTGELFF. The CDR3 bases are TGCAGTGCTAGATCGGGGGGGAACACCGGGGAGCTGTTTTTT.

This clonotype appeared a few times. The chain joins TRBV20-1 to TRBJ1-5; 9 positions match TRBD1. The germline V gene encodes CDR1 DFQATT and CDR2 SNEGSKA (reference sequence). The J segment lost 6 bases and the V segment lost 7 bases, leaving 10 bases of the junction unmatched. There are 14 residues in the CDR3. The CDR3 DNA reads TGCAGTGTATCCGGGGACAGGGCTGGTCAGCCCCAGCATTTT. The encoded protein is CSVSGDRAGQPQHF.

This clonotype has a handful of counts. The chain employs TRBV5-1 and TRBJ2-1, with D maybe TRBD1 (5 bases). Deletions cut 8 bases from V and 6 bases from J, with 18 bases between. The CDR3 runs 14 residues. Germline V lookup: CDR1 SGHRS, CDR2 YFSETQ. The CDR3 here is CASSPQGFGNEQFF. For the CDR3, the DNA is TGCGCCAGTTCGCCGCAGGGCTTTGGCAATGAGCAGTTCTTC.

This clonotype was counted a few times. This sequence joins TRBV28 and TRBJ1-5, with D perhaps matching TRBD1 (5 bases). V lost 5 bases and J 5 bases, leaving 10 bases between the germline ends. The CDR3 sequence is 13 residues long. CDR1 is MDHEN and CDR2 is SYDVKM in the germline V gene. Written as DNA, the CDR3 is TGTGCCAGCAGTGGGGGGGGGGATCAGCCCCAGCATTTT. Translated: CASSGGGDQPQHF.